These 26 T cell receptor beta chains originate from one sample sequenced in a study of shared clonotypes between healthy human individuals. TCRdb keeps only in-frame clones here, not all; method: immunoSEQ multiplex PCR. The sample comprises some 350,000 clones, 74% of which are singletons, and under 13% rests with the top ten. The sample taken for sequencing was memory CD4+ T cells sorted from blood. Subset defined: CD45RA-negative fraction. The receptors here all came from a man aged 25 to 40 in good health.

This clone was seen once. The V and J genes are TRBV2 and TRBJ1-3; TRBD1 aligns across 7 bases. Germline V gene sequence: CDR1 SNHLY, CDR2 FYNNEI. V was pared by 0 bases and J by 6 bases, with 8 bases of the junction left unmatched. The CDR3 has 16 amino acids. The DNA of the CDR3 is TGTGCCAGCAGTGAAGCAGGGGGCAGGCTGGAAAACACCATATATTTT. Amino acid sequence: CASSEAGGRLENTIYF.

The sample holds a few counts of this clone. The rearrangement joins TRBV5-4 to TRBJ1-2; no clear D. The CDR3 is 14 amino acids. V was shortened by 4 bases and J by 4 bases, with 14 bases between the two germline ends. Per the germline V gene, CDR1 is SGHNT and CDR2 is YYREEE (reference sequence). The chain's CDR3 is CASSPERRSYGYTF. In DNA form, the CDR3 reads TGTGCCAGCAGCCCGGAGCGACGCTCCTATGGCTACACCTTC.

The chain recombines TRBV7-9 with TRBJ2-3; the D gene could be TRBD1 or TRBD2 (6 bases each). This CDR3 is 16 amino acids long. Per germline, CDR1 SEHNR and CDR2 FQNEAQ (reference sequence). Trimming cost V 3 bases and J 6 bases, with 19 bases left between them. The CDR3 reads CASSFPNRVGGDTQYF. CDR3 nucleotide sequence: TGTGCCAGCAGCTTCCCGAACAGGGTTGGGGGGGATACGCAGTATTTT.

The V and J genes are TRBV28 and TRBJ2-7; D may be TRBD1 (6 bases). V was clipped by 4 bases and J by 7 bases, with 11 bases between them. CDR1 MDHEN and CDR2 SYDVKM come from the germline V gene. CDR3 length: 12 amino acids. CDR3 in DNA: TGTGCCAGCAGTTCAGGGGTCCTAGAGCAGTACTTC. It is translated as CASSSGVLEQYF.

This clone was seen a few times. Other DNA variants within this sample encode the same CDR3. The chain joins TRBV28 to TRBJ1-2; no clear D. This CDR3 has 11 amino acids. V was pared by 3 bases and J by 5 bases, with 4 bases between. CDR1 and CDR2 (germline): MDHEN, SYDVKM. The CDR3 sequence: CASSLRYGYTF. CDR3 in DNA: TGTGCCAGCAGTTTGCGGTATGGCTACACCTTC.

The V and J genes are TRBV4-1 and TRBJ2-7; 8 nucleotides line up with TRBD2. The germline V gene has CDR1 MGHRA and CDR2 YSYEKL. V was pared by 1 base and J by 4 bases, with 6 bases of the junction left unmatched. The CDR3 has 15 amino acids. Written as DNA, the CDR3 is TGCGCCAGCAGCCAAGGACGCGGCGGGAGGTACGAGCAGTACTTC. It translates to CASSQGRGGRYEQYF.

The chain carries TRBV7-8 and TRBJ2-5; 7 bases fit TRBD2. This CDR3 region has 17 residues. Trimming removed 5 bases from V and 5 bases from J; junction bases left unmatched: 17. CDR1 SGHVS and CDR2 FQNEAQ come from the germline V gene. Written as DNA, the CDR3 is TGTGCCAGCAGCCTCCTCCTCTGGGGGGGGAAGCGGGAGACCCAGTACTTC. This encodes CASSLLLWGGKRETQYF.

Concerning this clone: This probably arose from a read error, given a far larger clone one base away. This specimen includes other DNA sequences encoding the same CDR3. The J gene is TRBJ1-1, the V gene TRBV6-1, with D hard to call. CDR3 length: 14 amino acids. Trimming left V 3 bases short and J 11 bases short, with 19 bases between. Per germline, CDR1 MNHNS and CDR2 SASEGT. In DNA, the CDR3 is TGTGCCAGCAGTGACGGGGATAGGGTGCCCTGGGCTTTCTTT. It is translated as CASSDGDRVPWAFF.

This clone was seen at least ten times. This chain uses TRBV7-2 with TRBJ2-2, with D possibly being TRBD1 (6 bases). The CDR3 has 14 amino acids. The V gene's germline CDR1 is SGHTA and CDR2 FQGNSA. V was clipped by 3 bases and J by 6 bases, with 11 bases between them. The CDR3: CASSFTGQAGELFF. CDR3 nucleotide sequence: TGTGCCAGCAGCTTTACAGGGCAGGCCGGGGAGCTGTTTTTT.

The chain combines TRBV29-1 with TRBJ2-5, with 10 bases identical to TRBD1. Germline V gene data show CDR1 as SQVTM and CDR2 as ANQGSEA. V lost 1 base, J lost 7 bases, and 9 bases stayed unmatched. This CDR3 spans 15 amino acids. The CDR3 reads CSVEGGTGAEGTQYF. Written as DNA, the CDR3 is TGCAGCGTTGAAGGTGGGACAGGGGCTGAAGGGACCCAGTACTTC.

For the CDR3, the DNA is TGTGCCAGCAGCCGCGATACTGGGACTAGCGGGAGGAATGAGCAGTACTTC. Translated, it gives CASSRDTGTSGRNEQYF. This chain links TRBV2 with TRBJ2-7; 15 bases map to TRBD2. Germline V CDR1 and CDR2: SNHLY, FYNNEI. The length of the CDR3 is 17 residues. The J segment lost 7 bases and the V segment lost 6 bases, leaving 13 bases of the junction unmatched.

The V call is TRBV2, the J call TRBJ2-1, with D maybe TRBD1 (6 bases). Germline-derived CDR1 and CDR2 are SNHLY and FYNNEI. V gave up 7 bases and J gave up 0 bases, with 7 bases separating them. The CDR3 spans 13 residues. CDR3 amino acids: CASMDSSYNEQFF. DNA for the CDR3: TGTGCCAGCATGGACAGCTCCTACAATGAGCAGTTCTTC.

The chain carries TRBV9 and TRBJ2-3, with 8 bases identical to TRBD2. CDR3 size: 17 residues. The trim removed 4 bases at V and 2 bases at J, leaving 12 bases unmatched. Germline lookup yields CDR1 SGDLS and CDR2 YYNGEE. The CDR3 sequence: CASSPPPAGGFTDTQYF. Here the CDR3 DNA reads TGTGCCAGCAGCCCCCCCCCGGCGGGAGGTTTCACAGATACGCAGTATTTT.

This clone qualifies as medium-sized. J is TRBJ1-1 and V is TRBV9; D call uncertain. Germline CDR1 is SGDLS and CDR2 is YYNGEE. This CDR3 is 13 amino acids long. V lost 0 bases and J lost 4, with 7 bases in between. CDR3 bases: TGTGCCAGCAGCGTAGCTTTCGGCACTGAAGCTTTCTTT. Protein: CASSVAFGTEAFF.

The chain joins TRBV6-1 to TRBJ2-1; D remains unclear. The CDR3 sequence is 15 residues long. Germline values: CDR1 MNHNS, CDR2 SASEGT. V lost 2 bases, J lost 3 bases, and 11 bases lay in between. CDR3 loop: CASSEQPDSYNEQFF. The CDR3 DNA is TGTGCCAGCAGTGAACAGCCCGATAGCTACAATGAGCAGTTCTTC.

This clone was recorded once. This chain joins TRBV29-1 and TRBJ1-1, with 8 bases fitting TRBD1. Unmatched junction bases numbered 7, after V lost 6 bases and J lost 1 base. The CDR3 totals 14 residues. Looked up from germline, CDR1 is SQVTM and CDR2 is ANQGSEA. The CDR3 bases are TGCAGCGTGTATGGGACAGGAGCGAACACTGAAGCTTTCTTT. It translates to CSVYGTGANTEAFF.

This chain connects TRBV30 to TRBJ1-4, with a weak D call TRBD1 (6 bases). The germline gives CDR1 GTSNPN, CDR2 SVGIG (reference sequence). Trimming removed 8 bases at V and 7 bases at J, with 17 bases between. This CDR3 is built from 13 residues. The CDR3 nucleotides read TGTGCCGCCCACAGGGTGGGAGGTGAAAAACTGTTTTTT. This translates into CAAHRVGGEKLFF.

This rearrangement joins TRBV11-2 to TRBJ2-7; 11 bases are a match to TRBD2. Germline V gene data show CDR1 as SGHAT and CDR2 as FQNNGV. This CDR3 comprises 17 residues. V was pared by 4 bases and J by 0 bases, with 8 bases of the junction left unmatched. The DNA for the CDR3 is TGTGCCAGCAGCTGGACGGGACTAGCGGATAGCTCCTACGAGCAGTACTTC. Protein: CASSWTGLADSSYEQYF.

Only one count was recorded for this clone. The CDR3 DNA reads TGTGCCAGCTCACCCGGACTAGTCAGATATACGCAGTATTTT. Translated: CASSPGLVRYTQYF. The chain recombines TRBV28 with TRBJ2-3; 7 nucleotides align to TRBD2. The CDR3 loop spans 14 amino acids. Trimming took 8 bases from V and 7 from J; bases not matched to a gene: 12. Germline lookup yields CDR1 MDHEN and CDR2 SYDVKM.

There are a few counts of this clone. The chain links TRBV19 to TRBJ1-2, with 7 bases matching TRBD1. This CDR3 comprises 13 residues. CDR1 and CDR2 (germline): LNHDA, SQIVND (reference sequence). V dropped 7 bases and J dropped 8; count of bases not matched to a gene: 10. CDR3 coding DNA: TGTGCCAGTACCCCTCGGACAGGACGAGGCTACACCTTC. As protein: CASTPRTGRGYTF.

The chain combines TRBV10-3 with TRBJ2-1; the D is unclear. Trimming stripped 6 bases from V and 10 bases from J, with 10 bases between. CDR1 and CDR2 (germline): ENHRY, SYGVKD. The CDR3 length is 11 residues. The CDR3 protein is CAISESEEQFF. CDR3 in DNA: TGTGCCATCAGCGAGAGTGAAGAGCAGTTCTTC.

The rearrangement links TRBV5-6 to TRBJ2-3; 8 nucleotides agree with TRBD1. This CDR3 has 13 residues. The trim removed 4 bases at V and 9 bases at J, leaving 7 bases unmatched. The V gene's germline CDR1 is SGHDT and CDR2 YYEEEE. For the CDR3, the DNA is TGTGCCAGCAGCCTCCGGGACAGGTACACGCAGTATTTT. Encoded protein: CASSLRDRYTQYF.

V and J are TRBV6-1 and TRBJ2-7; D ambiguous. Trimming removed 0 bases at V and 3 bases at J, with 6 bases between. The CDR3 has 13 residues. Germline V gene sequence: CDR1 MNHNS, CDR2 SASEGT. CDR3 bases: TGTGCCAGCAGTGAAGCGTCCCACTACGAGCAGTACTTC. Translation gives CASSEASHYEQYF.

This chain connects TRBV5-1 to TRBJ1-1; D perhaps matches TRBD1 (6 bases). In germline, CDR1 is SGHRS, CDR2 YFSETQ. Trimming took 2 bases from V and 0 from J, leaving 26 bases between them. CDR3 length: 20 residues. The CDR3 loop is CASSFYFQGPRPGMNTEAFF. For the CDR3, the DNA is TGCGCCAGCAGCTTCTATTTTCAGGGGCCACGCCCGGGCATGAACACTGAAGCTTTCTTT.

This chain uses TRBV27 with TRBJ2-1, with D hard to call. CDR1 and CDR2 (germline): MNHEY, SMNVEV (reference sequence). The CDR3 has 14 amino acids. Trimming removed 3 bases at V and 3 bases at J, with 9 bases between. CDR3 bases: TGTGCCAGCAGTTTGCGTCAGCTCTACAATGAGCAGTTCTTC. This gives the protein CASSLRQLYNEQFF.

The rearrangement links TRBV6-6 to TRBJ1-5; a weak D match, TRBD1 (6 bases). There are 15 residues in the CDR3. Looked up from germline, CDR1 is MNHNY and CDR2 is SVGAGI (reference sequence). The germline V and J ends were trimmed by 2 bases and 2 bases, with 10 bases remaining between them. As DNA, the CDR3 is TGTGCCAGCAGTTACGGGGGGGCAGGCAATCAGCCCCAGCATTTT. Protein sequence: CASSYGGAGNQPQHF.